One sample yielded the 24 T cell receptor beta chains listed below, sequenced in a study of OX40 agonist ivuxolimab in advanced cancers. Produced via immunoSEQ multiplex PCR; TCRdb's table is partial and in-frame only. The table lists some 97,000 clones, 91% of them singletons. The source was CD4+ or CD8+ T cells sorted from blood, collected in a trial of the OX40 agonist ivuxolimab. The receptors stem from an adult with an advanced solid tumor such as melanoma, head and neck, liver or kidney cancer.

This clone was observed a handful of times. The chain carries TRBV19 and TRBJ1-5; D remains ambiguous. V shed 0 bases and J shed 2 bases, with 5 bases lying between them. The V gene's germline CDR1 is LNHDA and CDR2 SQIVND (reference sequence). The CDR3 loop spans 14 amino acids. The CDR3 nucleotides read TGTGCCAGTAGTATAGATCGCGGCAATCAGCCCCAGCATTTT. Encoded protein: CASSIDRGNQPQHF.

The V gene is TRBV6-1, the J gene TRBJ2-2; 7 bases agree with TRBD1. The germline CDR1 and CDR2 sequences are MNHNS and SASEGT. Trimming at V came to 8 bases and at J to 0 bases, leaving 3 bases not matched to a gene. The CDR3 is 14 amino acids. The CDR3 coding sequence is TGTGCCAGCGGGGGACAGTCGAACACCGGGGAGCTGTTTTTT. This encodes CASGGQSNTGELFF.

The rearrangement uses TRBV28 and TRBJ1-5; D is uncertain. The CDR3 is made up of 16 amino acids. Germline V gene data show CDR1 as MDHEN and CDR2 as SYDVKM. Trimming shortened V by 5 bases and J by 0 bases, and 14 bases separated the two germline ends. The CDR3 coding sequence is TGTGCCAGCAGTAAGTTAGGAGAAGATAGCAATCAGCCCCAGCATTTT. Protein product: CASSKLGEDSNQPQHF.

The chain combines TRBV11-2 with TRBJ1-3, with TRBD1 as a possible D gene (5 bases). V was clipped by 6 bases and J by 4 bases, with 13 bases between them. Germline-derived CDR1 and CDR2 are SGHAT and FQNNGV. The CDR3 has 14 amino acids. CDR3 coding DNA: TGTGCCAGCAGTCGGCAGGGCACCGGAAACACCATATATTTT. Its translation: CASSRQGTGNTIYF.

This chain uses TRBV15 with TRBJ2-1; 13 positions match TRBD2. Germline V gene sequence: CDR1 LNHNV, CDR2 YYDKDF (reference sequence). This CDR3 has 15 residues. V was pared by 3 bases and J by 5 bases, with 1 base of the junction left unmatched. The DNA for the CDR3 is TGTGCCACCAGCAGGGGACTAGCGGGGAACAATGAGCAGTTCTTC. This sequence encodes CATSRGLAGNNEQFF.

The chain links TRBV7-9 to TRBJ2-1, with TRBD2 identical over 12 bases. This CDR3 has 17 amino acids. Germline values: CDR1 SEHNR, CDR2 FQNEAQ (reference sequence). With 5 bases clipped from V and 0 bases from J, the junction kept 5 bases outside the gene matches. The CDR3, as DNA: TGTGCCAGCAGCCCGCGGACTAGCGGGATCTCCTACAATGAGCAGTTCTTC. It encodes CASSPRTSGISYNEQFF.

J is TRBJ2-1 and V is TRBV2, with 10 bases identical to TRBD1. V was clipped by 7 bases and J by 10 bases; unmatched bases: 7. There are 13 residues in the CDR3. Germline V gene sequence: CDR1 SNHLY, CDR2 FYNNEI. The DNA for the CDR3 is TGTGCCAGCACCCCGGACAGGGGGAACGAGCAGTTCTTC. The encoded protein is CASTPDRGNEQFF.

The chain joins TRBV7-2 to TRBJ1-4, with unresolved D. Germline V gene lookup returns CDR1 SGHTA and CDR2 FQGNSA. Trimming left V 2 bases short and J 6 bases short, with 10 bases between. The CDR3 is made up of 14 amino acids. The CDR3 DNA reads as TGTGCCAGCAGCTTAATGGGAGGAGATGAAAAACTGTTTTTT. Its protein product is CASSLMGGDEKLFF.

The rearrangement joins TRBV5-4 to TRBJ2-1; D uncertain. V lost 3 bases, J lost 7 bases, and 8 bases lay in between. There are 12 residues in the CDR3. Germline V gives CDR1 SGHNT, CDR2 YYREEE (reference sequence). The CDR3 sequence is CASSSVSNEQFF. CDR3 in DNA: TGTGCCAGCAGCTCGGTATCTAATGAGCAGTTCTTC. The full variable domain, rest sourced from reference TRBV5-4 and TRBJ2-1, is ETGVTQSPTHLIKTRGQQVTLRCSSQSGHNTVSWYQQALGQGPQFIFQYYREEENGRGNFPPRFSGLQFPNYSSELNVNALELDDSALYLCASSSVSNEQFFGPGTRLTVL.

This rearrangement joins TRBV5-6 to TRBJ2-3; 7 bases line up with TRBD2. This CDR3 has 13 amino acids. Germline V lookup: CDR1 SGHDT, CDR2 YYEEEE. V shed 3 bases, J shed 4 bases, and the junction held 2 bases outside the gene matches. CDR3 in DNA: TGTGCCAGCAGCTGGGACTACTCAGATACGCAGTATTTT. This gives the protein CASSWDYSDTQYF.

This chain joins TRBV19 and TRBJ2-5, with TRBD1 as a possible D gene (6 bases). The ends were cut back, 6 bases at V and 1 base at J, with 15 bases in the middle. Looked up from germline, CDR1 is LNHDA and CDR2 is SQIVND (reference sequence). This CDR3 contains 15 residues. CDR3 sequence: CASSLGTDSQETQYF. CDR3 sequence (DNA): TGTGCCAGTAGCCTGGGGACGGACAGCCAAGAGACCCAGTACTTC.

The gene calls are TRBV5-8 and TRBJ1-2, with TRBD1 matching over 8 bases. The trim removed 0 bases at V and 3 bases at J, leaving 1 base unmatched. This CDR3 has 14 residues. Germline loops: CDR1 SGHTS, CDR2 YDEGEE. CDR3 sequence (DNA): TGTGCCAGCAGCTTGGACAGGGGGGACTATGGCTACACCTTC. Translated, it gives CASSLDRGDYGYTF.

This clone has only one observation. The identical CDR3 is also encoded by other nucleotide sequences in the sample. V and J are TRBV6-6 and TRBJ1-5, with 10 bases aligning to TRBD1. This CDR3 region has 15 residues. The germline V gene encodes CDR1 MNHNY and CDR2 SVGAGI (reference sequence). Trimming at V came to 6 bases and at J to 4 bases, leaving 6 bases not matched to a gene. CDR3 coding DNA: TGTGCCAGCAGGACCGGGACAGGGGATAATCAGCCCCAGCATTTT. It specifies CASRTGTGDNQPQHF.

The chain employs TRBV19 and TRBJ2-3; TRBD1 might be the D (6 bases). V lost 10 bases, J lost 3 bases, and 17 bases lay in between. The CDR3 is 14 amino acids. Germline CDR1 LNHDA, CDR2 SQIVND (reference sequence). The CDR3: CAIQTGPGTDTQYF. The CDR3 DNA is TGTGCCATCCAGACAGGTCCGGGGACAGATACGCAGTATTTT.

The rearrangement uses TRBV10-1 and TRBJ2-4, with 11 positions matching TRBD2. The germline CDR1 and CDR2 sequences are WNHNN and SYGVQD (reference sequence). V was pared by 6 bases and J by 0 bases, with 10 bases of the junction left unmatched. The CDR3 extends over 18 amino acids. For the CDR3, the DNA is TGCGCCAGCAGAACTAGCGGGAGAATGATACAAGCCAAAAACATTCAGTACTTC. Protein product: CASRTSGRMIQAKNIQYF.

The rearrangement joins TRBV12-5 to TRBJ2-5, with TRBD1 identical over 8 bases. The germline gives CDR1 LGHNT, CDR2 FRNRAP. The CDR3 spans 13 residues. The trim removed 1 base at V and 11 bases at J, leaving 6 bases unmatched. Here the CDR3 reads CASGLETGAQQYF. The CDR3 bases are TGTGCTAGTGGTTTGGAGACAGGGGCACAGCAGTACTTC.

V and J are TRBV7-6 and TRBJ2-5; D remains ambiguous. Trimming stripped 6 bases from V and 5 bases from J, with 19 bases between. The germline gives CDR1 SGHVS, CDR2 FNYEAQ. There are 15 residues in the CDR3. The CDR3 here is CASSYTNRPTETQYF. Written as DNA, the CDR3 is TGTGCCAGCAGTTATACCAACCGCCCTACCGAGACCCAGTACTTC.

The J gene is TRBJ2-5, the V gene TRBV4-2; tentatively, D is TRBD1 or TRBD2 (5 bases each). Germline loops: CDR1 LGHNA, CDR2 YNFKEQ. This CDR3 has 16 residues. V gave up 1 base and J gave up 1 base, with 13 bases separating them. DNA of the CDR3: TGTGCCAGCAGCCAAGGTTCCGGGACGACCCAAGAGACCCAGTACTTC. Translation gives CASSQGSGTTQETQYF.

This sequence joins TRBV27 and TRBJ2-1, with D perhaps matching TRBD1 or TRBD2 (5 bases each). V was shortened by 3 bases and J by 6 bases, with 15 bases between the two germline ends. The V gene's germline CDR1 is MNHEY and CDR2 SMNVEV (reference sequence). The CDR3 length is 15 residues. The CDR3 loop is CASSLYGTGRNEQFF. The CDR3 nucleotides read TGTGCCAGCAGTTTGTATGGGACGGGCCGCAATGAGCAGTTCTTC.

V and J are TRBV5-6 and TRBJ2-3; 13 bases are a match to TRBD2. The germline CDR1 and CDR2 sequences are SGHDT and YYEEEE. This CDR3 contains 15 residues. V lost 4 bases to trimming and J lost 7 bases; unmatched junction nucleotides: 6. CDR3 sequence (DNA): TGTGCCAGCAGCCCGGGACTAGCGGGATTGTATACGCAGTATTTT. The encoded protein is CASSPGLAGLYTQYF.

The chain is built from TRBV5-6 and TRBJ2-1; either TRBD1 or TRBD2 may supply D (6 bases each). Deletions cut 0 bases from V and 2 bases from J, with 12 bases between. The CDR3 sequence is 16 residues long. CDR1 is SGHDT, CDR2 YYEEEE, per germline. The CDR3 loop reads CASSLEGGEPYNEQFF. The CDR3 DNA sequence: TGTGCCAGCAGCTTGGAGGGGGGCGAACCCTACAATGAGCAGTTCTTC.

The V call is TRBV19, the J call TRBJ2-5; D assignment may be TRBD1 or TRBD2 (10 bases each). V was shortened by 1 base and J by 5 bases, with 35 bases between the two germline ends. Germline V CDR1 and CDR2: LNHDA, SQIVND (reference sequence). The CDR3 has 22 residues. Written as DNA, the CDR3 is TGTGCCAGTAGTATAGGAGGGGGGACAGGGGTTAGGCTAGCGGGAGATCGGGAGACCCAGTACTTC. Its protein is CASSIGGGTGVRLAGDRETQYF.

The chain recombines TRBV4-3 with TRBJ1-1; maybe TRBD1 (5 bases). Germline V gene data show CDR1 as LGHNA and CDR2 as YSLEER. This CDR3 is built from 17 residues. V was clipped by 3 bases and J by 3 bases, with 20 bases between them. The CDR3 sequence is CASSHLVGTWGDTEAFF. The CDR3 region has the DNA TGCGCCAGCAGCCATCTTGTGGGGACTTGGGGGGACACTGAAGCTTTCTTT.

V usage is TRBV5-6 and J usage is TRBJ1-5; 7 nucleotides match TRBD1. J lost 5 bases, V lost 4 bases, and 9 bases had no gene match. The CDR3 sequence is 15 residues long. CDR1 is SGHDT and CDR2 is YYEEEE in the germline V gene. The CDR3 bases are TGTGCCAGCAGCCTCGGTAGGGACAGAGATCAGCCCCAGCATTTT. This sequence encodes CASSLGRDRDQPQHF.